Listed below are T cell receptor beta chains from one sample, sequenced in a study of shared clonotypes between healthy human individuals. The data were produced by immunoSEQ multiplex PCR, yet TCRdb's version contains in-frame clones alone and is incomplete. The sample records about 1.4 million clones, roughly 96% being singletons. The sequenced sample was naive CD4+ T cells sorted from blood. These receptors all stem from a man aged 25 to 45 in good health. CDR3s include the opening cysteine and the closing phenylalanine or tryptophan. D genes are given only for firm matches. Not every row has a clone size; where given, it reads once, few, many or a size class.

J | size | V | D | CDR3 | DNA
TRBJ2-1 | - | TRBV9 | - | CASSVDLQNYNEQFF | TGTGCCAGCAGCGTAGATCTGCAAAACTACAATGAGCAGTTCTTC
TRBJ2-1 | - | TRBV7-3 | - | CASSFSGDEQFF | TGTGCCAGCAGCTTCTCTGGGGATGAGCAGTTCTTC
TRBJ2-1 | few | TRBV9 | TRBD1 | CASSILTGSNEQFF | TGTGCCAGCAGCATTCTGACAGGGTCGAATGAGCAGTTCTTC
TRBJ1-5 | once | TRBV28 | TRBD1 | CASSTITGGRSNQPQHF | TGTGCCAGCAGTACAATTACAGGGGGCCGTAGCAATCAGCCCCAGCATTTT
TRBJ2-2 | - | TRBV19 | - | CASSIVNTGELFF | TGTGCCAGTAGTATAGTTAACACCGGGGAGCTGTTTTTT
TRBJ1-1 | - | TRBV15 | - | CATSRTQQNTEAFF | TGTGCCACCAGCAGAACCCAGCAGAACACTGAAGCTTTCTTT
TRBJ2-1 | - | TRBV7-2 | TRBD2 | CASSLASGSGNEQFF | TGTGCCAGCAGCTTAGCTAGCGGGAGCGGCAATGAGCAGTTCTTC
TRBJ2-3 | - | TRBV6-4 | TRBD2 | CASALAGGSTDTQYF | TGTGCCAGCGCCCTAGCGGGAGGTAGCACAGATACGCAGTATTTT
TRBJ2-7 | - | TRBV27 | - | CASRDGPYEQYF | TGTGCCAGCCGGGACGGACCCTACGAGCAGTACTTC
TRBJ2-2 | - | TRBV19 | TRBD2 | CASSRGLADNTGELFF | TGTGCCAGTTCCCGGGGACTAGCAGATAACACCGGGGAGCTGTTTTTT
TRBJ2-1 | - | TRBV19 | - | CASTTTERPYNEQFF | TGTGCCAGTACTACGACAGAGAGGCCCTACAATGAGCAGTTCTTC
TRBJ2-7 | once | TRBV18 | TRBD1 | CASSLGLRTGDYEQYF | TGTGCCAGCTCTCTAGGGCTTCGGACAGGAGACTACGAGCAGTACTTC
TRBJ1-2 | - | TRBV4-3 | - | CASSPSGGRPNYGYTF | TGCGCCAGCAGCCCTTCCGGGGGCAGGCCTAACTATGGCTACACCTTC
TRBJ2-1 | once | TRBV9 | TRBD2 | CASSVELAGRIGKNEQFF | TGTGCCAGCAGCGTAGAGCTAGCGGGGCGGATCGGGAAAAATGAGCAGTTCTTC
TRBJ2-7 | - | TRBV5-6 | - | CASSYGEGRHEQYF | TGTGCCAGCAGCTACGGAGAGGGGCGACACGAGCAGTACTTC
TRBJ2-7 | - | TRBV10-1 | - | CASSESKAVPSYEQYF | TGCGCCAGCAGTGAGTCTAAGGCAGTACCCTCCTACGAGCAGTACTTC
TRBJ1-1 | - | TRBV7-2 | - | CASSSLGGGTEAFF | TGTGCCAGCAGCTCCCTGGGAGGGGGCACTGAAGCTTTCTTT
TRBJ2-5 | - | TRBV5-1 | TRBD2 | CASSLAPSGMGETQYF | TGCGCCAGCAGCTTGGCTCCTAGCGGAATGGGCGAGACCCAGTACTTC
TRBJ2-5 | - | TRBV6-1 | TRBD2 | CASSELWTSGKGQTQYF | TGTGCCAGCAGTGAACTTTGGACTAGCGGGAAGGGGCAGACCCAGTACTTC
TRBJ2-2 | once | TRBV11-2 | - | CASSLLWGPKRSGELFF | TGTGCCAGCAGCTTACTGTGGGGACCTAAGCGGAGCGGGGAGCTGTTTTTT
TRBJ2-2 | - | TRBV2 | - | CASRASPGPITGELFF | TGTGCCAGCAGGGCCTCCCCCGGACCGATCACCGGGGAGCTGTTTTTT
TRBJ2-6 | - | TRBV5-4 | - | CASSLFGGLSSGANVLTF | TGTGCCAGCAGCTTGTTTGGGGGGCTCAGCTCTGGGGCCAACGTCCTGACTTTC
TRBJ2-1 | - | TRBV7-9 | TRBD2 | CASSSGLAGAGNEQFF | TGTGCCAGCAGCAGCGGACTAGCGGGAGCTGGCAATGAGCAGTTCTTC
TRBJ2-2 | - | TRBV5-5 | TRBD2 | CASSLRLAGGPGELFF | TGTGCCAGCAGCCTACGACTAGCGGGAGGCCCCGGGGAGCTGTTTTTT
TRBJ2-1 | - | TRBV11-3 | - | CASSQHGPRVVYNEQFF | TGTGCCAGCAGCCAACACGGTCCCCGGGTGGTCTACAATGAGCAGTTCTTC
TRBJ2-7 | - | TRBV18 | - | CASSPFTTGTYEQYF | TGTGCCAGCTCACCGTTCACAACCGGGACCTACGAGCAGTACTTC
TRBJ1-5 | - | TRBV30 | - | CAWSSGSNQPQHF | TGTGCCTGGAGTAGCGGGAGCAATCAGCCCCAGCATTTT
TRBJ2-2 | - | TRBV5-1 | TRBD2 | CASSRAGGTGELFF | TGCGCCAGCAGCAGAGCGGGAGGAACCGGGGAGCTGTTTTTT
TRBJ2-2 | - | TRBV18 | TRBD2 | CASSQRHGTSGRTGELFF | TGTGCCAGCTCACAGCGACACGGGACTAGCGGGAGAACCGGGGAGCTGTTTTTT
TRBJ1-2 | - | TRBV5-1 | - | CASSLLPSVGSYGYTF | TGCGCCAGCAGCTTGCTACCTTCGGTAGGGAGCTATGGCTACACCTTC
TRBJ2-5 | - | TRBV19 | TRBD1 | CASSIGTGVRLKQETQYF | TGTGCCAGTAGTATCGGCACAGGGGTTCGATTGAAGCAAGAGACCCAGTACTTC
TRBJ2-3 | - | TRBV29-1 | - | CSVESAGRTDTQYF | TGCAGCGTTGAGTCAGCGGGTCGCACAGATACGCAGTATTTT
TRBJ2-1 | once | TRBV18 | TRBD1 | CASSGQGIDEQFF | TGTGCCAGCTCTGGACAGGGGATCGATGAGCAGTTCTTC
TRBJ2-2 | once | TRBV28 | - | CASSFGGLDTGELFF | TGTGCCAGCAGTTTTGGGGGGTTAGACACCGGGGAGCTGTTTTTT
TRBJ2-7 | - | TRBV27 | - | CASSPNWGLSYEQYF | TGTGCCAGCAGTCCGAATTGGGGGCTATCCTACGAGCAGTACTTC
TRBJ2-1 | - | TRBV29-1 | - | CSVDRGLNNEQFF | TGCAGCGTTGACAGGGGTCTTAACAATGAGCAGTTCTTC
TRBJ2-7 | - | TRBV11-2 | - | CASSRIRSYEQYF | TGTGCCAGCAGCCGCATTCGGTCCTACGAGCAGTACTTC
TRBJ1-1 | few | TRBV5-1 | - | CASSLEGPRTEAFF | TGCGCCAGCAGCTTGGAAGGGCCGCGCACTGAAGCTTTCTTT
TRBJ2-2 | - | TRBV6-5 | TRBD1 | CASSGTGGTGELFF | TGTGCCAGCAGCGGGACAGGGGGCACCGGGGAGCTGTTTTTT
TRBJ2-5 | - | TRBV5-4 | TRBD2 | CASSLSGRGQETQYF | TGTGCCAGCAGCCTTAGCGGGAGGGGCCAAGAGACCCAGTACTTC
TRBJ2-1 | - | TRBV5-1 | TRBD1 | CASSASSGGYNEQFF | TGCGCCAGCAGCGCGTCCTCAGGGGGCTACAATGAGCAGTTCTTC
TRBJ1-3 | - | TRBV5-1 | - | CASSFARADLNTIYF | TGCGCCAGCAGCTTTGCCAGGGCGGACTTAAACACCATATATTTT
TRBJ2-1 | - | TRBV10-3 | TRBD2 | CAISNPGGNEQFF | TGTGCCATCAGCAACCCGGGAGGTAATGAGCAGTTCTTC
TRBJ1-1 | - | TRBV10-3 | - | CAISERTMNTEAFF | TGTGCCATCAGTGAGCGAACCATGAACACTGAAGCTTTCTTT
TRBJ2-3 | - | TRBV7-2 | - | CASSPPSVYTQYF | TGTGCCAGCAGCCCCCCTAGCGTCTATACGCAGTATTTT
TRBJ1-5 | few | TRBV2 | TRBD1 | CASSESGGQPQHF | TGTGCCAGCAGTGAGTCAGGGGGTCAGCCCCAGCATTTT
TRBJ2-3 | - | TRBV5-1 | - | CASSGPRDHTDTQYF | TGCGCCAGCAGCGGACCGCGGGACCACACAGATACGCAGTATTTT
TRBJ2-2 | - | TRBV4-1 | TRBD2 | CASSQDLGLATGELFF | TGCGCCAGCAGCCAAGATCTTGGACTAGCGACCGGGGAGCTGTTTTTT
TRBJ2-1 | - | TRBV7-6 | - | CASSLVTLSGGGPSYNEQFF | TGTGCCAGCAGCTTAGTAACCCTATCTGGCGGTGGACCATCCTACAATGAGCAGTTCTTC
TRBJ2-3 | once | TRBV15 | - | CAIEGPFDTDTQYF | TGTGCCATCGAAGGACCGTTCGACACAGATACGCAGTATTTT
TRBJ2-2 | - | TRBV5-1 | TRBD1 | CASGRDRGDPGELFF | TGCGCCAGCGGACGGGACAGGGGGGATCCCGGGGAGCTGTTTTTT
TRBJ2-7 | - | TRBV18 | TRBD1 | CASSPRAGGVGYEQYF | TGTGCCAGCTCACCACGTGCAGGGGGCGTGGGGTACGAGCAGTACTTC
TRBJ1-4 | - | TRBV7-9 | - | CASSSSSGSTTNEKLFF | TGTGCCAGCAGCTCCTCCAGTGGGAGCACAACTAATGAAAAACTGTTTTTT
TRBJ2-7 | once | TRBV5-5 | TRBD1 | CASSSRTGSYEQYF | TGTGCCAGCAGCTCCCGGACAGGGTCCTACGAGCAGTACTTC